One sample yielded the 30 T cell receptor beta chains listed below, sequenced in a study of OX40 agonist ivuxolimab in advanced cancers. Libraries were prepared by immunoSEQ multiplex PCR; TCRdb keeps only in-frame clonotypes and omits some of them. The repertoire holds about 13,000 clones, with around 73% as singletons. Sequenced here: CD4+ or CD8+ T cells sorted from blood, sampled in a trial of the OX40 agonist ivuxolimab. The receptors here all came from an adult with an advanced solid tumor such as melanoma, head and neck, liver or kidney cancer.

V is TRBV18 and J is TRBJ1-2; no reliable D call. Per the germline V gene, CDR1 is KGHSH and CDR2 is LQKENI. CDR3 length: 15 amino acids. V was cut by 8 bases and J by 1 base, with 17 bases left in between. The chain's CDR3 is CASHDLTGNNYGYTF. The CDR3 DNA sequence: TGTGCCAGCCACGACTTGACCGGGAATAACTATGGCTACACCTTC.

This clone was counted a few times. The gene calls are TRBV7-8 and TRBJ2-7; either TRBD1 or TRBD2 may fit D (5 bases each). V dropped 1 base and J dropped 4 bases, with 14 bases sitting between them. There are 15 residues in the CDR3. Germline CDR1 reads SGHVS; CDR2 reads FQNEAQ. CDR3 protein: CASSLDPGTFYEQYF. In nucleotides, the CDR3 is TGTGCCAGCAGCTTAGATCCAGGGACGTTTTACGAGCAGTACTTC.

In nucleotides, the CDR3 is TGTGCCAGCAGTGAAGGGGCGGGGTTGGGCAATCAGCCCCAGCATTTT. Translating it yields CASSEGAGLGNQPQHF. The V call is TRBV6-1, the J call TRBJ1-5; no reliable D call. The CDR3 has 16 amino acids. Trimming left V 1 base short and J 2 bases short, with 12 bases between. Per the germline V gene, CDR1 is MNHNS and CDR2 is SASEGT.

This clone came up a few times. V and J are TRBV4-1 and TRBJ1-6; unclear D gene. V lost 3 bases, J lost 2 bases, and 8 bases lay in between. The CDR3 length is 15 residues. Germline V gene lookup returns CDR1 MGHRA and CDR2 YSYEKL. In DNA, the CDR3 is TGCGCCAGCAGCCAGGGCCAGACCTATAATTCACCCCTCCACTTT. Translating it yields CASSQGQTYNSPLHF.

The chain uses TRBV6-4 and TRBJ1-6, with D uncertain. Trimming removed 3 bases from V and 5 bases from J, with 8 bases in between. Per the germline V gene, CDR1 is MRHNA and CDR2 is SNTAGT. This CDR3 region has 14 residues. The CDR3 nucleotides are TGTGCCAGCAGTGAAGCGCCAGATAATTCACCCCTCCACTTT. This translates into CASSEAPDNSPLHF.

The CDR3 DNA follows: TGTGCCAGCAGTTTTCAGAGTTTAGTGAACACTGAAGCTTTCTTT. This encodes CASSFQSLVNTEAFF. This chain joins TRBV11-1 and TRBJ1-1; D remains ambiguous. The V and J ends lost 6 bases and 0 bases respectively, with 14 bases between them. Germline loops: CDR1 SGHAT, CDR2 FQDESV (reference sequence). The CDR3 runs to 15 residues.

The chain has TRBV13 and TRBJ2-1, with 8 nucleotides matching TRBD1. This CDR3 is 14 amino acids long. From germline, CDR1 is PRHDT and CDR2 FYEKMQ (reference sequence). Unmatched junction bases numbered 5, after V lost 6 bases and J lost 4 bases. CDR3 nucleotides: TGTGCCAGCAGGCCCGGGACAGGATACAATGAGCAGTTCTTC. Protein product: CASRPGTGYNEQFF.

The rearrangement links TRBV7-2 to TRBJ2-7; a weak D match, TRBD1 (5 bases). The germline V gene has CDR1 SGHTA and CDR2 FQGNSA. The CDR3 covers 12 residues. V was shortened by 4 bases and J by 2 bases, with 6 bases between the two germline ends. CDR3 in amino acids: CASSWGTYEQYF. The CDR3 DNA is TGTGCCAGCAGCTGGGGCACCTACGAGCAGTACTTC.

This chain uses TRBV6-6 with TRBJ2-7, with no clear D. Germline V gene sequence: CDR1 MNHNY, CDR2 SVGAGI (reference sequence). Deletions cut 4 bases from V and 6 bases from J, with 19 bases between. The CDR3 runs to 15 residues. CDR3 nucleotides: TGTGCCAGCAGTTCACGGCAAACCCTCCCCGGCGAGCAGTACTTC. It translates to CASSSRQTLPGEQYF.

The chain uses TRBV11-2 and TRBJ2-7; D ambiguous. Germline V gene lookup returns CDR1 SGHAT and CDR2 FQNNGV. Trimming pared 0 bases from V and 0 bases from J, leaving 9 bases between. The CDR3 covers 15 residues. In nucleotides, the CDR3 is TGTGCCAGCAGCTTAGATGGGCGGTACTCCTACGAGCAGTACTTC. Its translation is CASSLDGRYSYEQYF.

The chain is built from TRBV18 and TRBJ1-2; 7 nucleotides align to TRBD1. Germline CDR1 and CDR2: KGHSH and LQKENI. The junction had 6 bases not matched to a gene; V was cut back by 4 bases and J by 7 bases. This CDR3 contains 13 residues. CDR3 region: CASSLDRARGYTF. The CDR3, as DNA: TGTGCCAGCTCACTCGACAGGGCTCGTGGCTACACCTTC.

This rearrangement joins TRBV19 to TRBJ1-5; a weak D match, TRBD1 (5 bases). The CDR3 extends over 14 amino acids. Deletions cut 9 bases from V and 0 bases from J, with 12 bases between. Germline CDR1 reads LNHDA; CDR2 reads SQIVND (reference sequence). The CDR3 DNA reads TGTGCCAGCGGGGCGGTAATTAGCAATCAGCCCCAGCATTTT. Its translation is CASGAVISNQPQHF.

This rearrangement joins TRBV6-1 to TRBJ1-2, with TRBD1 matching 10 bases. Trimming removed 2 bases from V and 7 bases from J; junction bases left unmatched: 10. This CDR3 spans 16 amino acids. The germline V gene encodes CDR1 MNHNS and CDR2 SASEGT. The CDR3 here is CASSERGGQGTSGYTF. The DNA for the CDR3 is TGTGCCAGCAGTGAACGGGGGGGACAGGGGACTTCTGGCTACACCTTC.

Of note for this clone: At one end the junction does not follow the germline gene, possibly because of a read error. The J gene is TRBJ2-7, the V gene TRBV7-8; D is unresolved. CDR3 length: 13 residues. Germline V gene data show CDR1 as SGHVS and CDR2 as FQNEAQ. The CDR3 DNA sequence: TGTGTCAGCAGCTTAAGCCAGCCCTACGAGCAGTACTTC. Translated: CVSSLSQPYEQYF. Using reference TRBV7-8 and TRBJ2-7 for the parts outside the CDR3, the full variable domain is GAGVSQSPRYKVAKRGQDVALRCDPISGHVSLFWYQQALGQGPEFLTYFQNEAQLDKSGLPSDRFFAERPEGSVSTLKIQRTQQEDSAVYLCVSSLSQPYEQYFGPGTRLTVT.

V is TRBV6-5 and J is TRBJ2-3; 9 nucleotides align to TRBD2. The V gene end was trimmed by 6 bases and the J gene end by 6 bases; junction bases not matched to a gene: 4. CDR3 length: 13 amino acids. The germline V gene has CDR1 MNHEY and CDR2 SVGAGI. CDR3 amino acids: CASSWREGDTQYF. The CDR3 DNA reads TGTGCCAGCAGCTGGCGGGAGGGGGATACGCAGTATTTT.

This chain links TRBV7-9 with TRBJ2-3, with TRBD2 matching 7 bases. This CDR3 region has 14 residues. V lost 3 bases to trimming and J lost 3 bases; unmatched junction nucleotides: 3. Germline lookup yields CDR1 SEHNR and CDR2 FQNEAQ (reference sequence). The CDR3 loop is CASSLWEGTDTQYF. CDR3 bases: TGTGCCAGCAGCTTGTGGGAGGGTACAGATACGCAGTATTTT.

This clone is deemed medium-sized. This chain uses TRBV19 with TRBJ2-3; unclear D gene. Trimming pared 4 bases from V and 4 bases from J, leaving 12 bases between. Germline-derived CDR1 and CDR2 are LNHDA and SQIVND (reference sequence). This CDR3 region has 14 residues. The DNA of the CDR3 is TGTGCCAGTAGTACCGGAAATGGGGCAGATACGCAGTATTTT. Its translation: CASSTGNGADTQYF.

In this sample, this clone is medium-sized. The CDR3 DNA is TGTGCCACCATGCCGGGGCCTTCCTACAATGAGCAGTTCTTC. Translated: CATMPGPSYNEQFF. The V call is TRBV19, the J call TRBJ2-1; tentatively, D is TRBD1 or TRBD2 (5 bases each). This CDR3 is built from 14 residues. Germline CDR1 reads LNHDA; CDR2 reads SQIVND (reference sequence). Trimming stripped 10 bases from V and 1 base from J, with 14 bases between.

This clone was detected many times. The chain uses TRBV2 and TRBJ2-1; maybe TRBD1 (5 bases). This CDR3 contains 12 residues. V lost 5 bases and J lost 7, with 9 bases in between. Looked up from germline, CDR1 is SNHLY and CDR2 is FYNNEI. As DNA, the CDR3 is TGTGCCAGCAGTAGAAGGGGTAATGAGCAGTTCTTC. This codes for CASSRRGNEQFF.

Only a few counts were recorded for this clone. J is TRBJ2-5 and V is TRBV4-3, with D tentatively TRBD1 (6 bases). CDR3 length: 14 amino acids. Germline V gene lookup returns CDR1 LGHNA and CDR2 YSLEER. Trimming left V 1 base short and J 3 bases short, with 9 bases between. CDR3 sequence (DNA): TGCGCCAGCAGCCAAGGGCAGGGGAAAGAGACCCAGTACTTC. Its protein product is CASSQGQGKETQYF.

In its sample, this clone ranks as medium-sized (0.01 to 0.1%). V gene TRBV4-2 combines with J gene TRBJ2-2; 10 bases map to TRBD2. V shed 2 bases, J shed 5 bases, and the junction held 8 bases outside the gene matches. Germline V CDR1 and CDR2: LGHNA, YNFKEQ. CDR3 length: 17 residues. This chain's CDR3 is CASSQSLAGVVTGELFF. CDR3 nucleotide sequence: TGTGCCAGCAGCCAATCCCTAGCGGGAGTGGTTACCGGGGAGCTGTTTTTT.

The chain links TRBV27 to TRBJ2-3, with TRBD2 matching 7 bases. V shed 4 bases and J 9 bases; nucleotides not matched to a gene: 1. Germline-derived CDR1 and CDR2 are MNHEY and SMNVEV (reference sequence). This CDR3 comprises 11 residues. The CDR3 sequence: CASSYGGTQYF. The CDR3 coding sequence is TGTGCCAGCAGTTACGGGGGGACGCAGTATTTT.

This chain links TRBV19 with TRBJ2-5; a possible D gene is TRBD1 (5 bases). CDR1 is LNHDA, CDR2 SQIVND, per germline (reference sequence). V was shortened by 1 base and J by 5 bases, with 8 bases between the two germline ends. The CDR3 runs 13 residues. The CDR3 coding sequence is TGTGCCAGTAGTATAGGGGGCCTGGAGACCCAGTACTTC. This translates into CASSIGGLETQYF.

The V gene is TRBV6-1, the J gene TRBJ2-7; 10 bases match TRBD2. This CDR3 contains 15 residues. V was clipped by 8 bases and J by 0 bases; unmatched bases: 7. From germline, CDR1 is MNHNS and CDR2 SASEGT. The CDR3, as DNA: TGTGCCAGCGAACCGGCTAGCGGGAGCTCCTACGAGCAGTACTTC. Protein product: CASEPASGSSYEQYF.

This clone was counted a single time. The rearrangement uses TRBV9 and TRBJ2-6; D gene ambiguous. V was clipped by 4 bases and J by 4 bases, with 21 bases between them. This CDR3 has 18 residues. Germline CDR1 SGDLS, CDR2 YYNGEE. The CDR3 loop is CASSPRSSTLGGANVLTF. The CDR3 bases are TGTGCCAGCAGCCCCCGGTCGTCGACACTGGGGGGGGCCAACGTCCTGACTTTC.

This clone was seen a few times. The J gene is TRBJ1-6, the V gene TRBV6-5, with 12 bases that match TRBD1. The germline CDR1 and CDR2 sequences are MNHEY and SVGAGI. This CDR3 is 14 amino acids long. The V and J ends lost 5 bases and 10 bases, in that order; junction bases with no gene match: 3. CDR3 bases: TGTGCCAGCAGTGCCGGGACAGGGGGCTCACCCCTCCACTTT. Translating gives CASSAGTGGSPLHF.

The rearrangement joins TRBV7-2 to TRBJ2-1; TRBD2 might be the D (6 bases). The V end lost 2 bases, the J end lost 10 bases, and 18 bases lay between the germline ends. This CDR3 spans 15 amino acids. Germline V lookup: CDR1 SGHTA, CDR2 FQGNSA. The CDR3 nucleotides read TGTGCCAGCAGCTTAAGCCTAGCGTTCGAGGGGGAGCAGTTCTTC. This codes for CASSLSLAFEGEQFF.

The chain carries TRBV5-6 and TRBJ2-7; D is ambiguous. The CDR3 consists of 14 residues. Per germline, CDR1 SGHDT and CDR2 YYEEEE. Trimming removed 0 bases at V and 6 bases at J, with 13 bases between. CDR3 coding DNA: TGTGCCAGCAGCTTGGAGGTAGGACCGGGCGAGCAGTACTTC. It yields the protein CASSLEVGPGEQYF.

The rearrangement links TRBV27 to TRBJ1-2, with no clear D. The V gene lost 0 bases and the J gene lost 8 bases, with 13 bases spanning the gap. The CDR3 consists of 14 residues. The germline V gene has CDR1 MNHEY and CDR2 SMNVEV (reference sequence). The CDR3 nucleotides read TGTGCCAGCAGTTTATCTTGGGGTGTTGGAGGCTACACCTTC. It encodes CASSLSWGVGGYTF.

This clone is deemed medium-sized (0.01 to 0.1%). In DNA, the CDR3 is TGTGCCAGCACCTCGGGACCGAACACCGGGGAGCTGTTTTTT. This gives the protein CASTSGPNTGELFF. The chain links TRBV6-1 to TRBJ2-2, with D perhaps assigned TRBD1 or TRBD2 (5 bases each). The CDR3 is made up of 14 amino acids. Trimming removed 7 bases at V and 0 bases at J, with 9 bases between. The germline CDR1 and CDR2 sequences are MNHNS and SASEGT.